These T cell receptor beta chains were read from a single sample in a study of early T cells in non-severe SARS-CoV-2 infection. TCRdb redid the calling of the 5' RACE reads with MiXCR, one entry per CDR3 protein. The sample lists tens of thousands of distinct CDR3 sequences; 8.5% to 10% were seen once. The specimen was whole blood. The receptors derive from an adult who was a healthcare worker with PCR-confirmed SARS-CoV-2 infection or an uninfected control (not recorded which). Both conserved end residues are part of each CDR3. A D gene is named only where the DNA matches it firmly. The size entry is marked missing in some rows and otherwise reads once, few, many or a size class.

CSGTGGPSDTQYF TGCAGTGGGACGGGAGGGCCGTCAGATACGCAGTATTTT TRBV20-1 TRBD2 TRBJ2-3 .
CASSLDPGQGTDTQYF TGTGCCAGCAGCTTGGATCCGGGACAGGGAACAGATACGCAGTATTTT TRBV7-9 TRBD1 TRBJ2-3 .
CSARAGTGEETQYF TGCAGTGCTAGAGCCGGGACAGGGGAAGAGACCCAGTACTTC TRBV20-1 TRBD1 TRBJ2-5 many
CASSLVSTDTQYF TGTGCCAGCAGCTTAGTAAGCACAGATACGCAGTATTTT TRBV7-2 . TRBJ2-3 many
CASFRAPYEQYF TGTGCCAGCTTCCGGGCGCCCTACGAGCAGTACTTC TRBV11-2 . TRBJ2-7 many
CASSRQRFQPQHF TGTGCCAGCAGTCGACAGCGTTTTCAGCCCCAGCATTTT TRBV27 . TRBJ1-5 many
CASSGLAGGQFF TGTGCCAGCAGTGGACTAGCGGGAGGGCAGTTCTTC TRBV6-5 TRBD2 TRBJ2-1 few
CASSFSLAPDPPGNEQFF TGTGCCAGCAGTTTCTCGCTAGCGCCTGATCCCCCCGGCAATGAGCAGTTCTTC TRBV28 . TRBJ2-1 many
CASSDLQGIGYEQYF TGTGCCAGCAGCGACTTACAGGGGATAGGCTACGAGCAGTACTTC TRBV2 TRBD1 TRBJ2-7 many
CASSSPQWLSYEQYF TGTGCCAGCAGCTCCCCTCAGTGGCTATCCTACGAGCAGTACTTC TRBV11-2 . TRBJ2-7 few
CASSAGIDRAKNIQYF TGTGCCAGCAGCGCAGGGATAGATCGGGCCAAAAACATTCAGTACTTC TRBV7-9 . TRBJ2-4 many
CASSLGGTVGADTQYF TGTGCCAGCAGCTTGGGAGGGACAGTCGGGGCAGATACGCAGTATTTT TRBV5-4 TRBD1 TRBJ2-3 many
CSADPVREGTNTQYF TGCAGTGCCGACCCGGTGCGTGAGGGCACAAATACGCAGTATTTT TRBV20-1 . TRBJ2-3 few
CASSPPGQLHNYGYTF TGTGCCAGCAGCCCCCCCGGACAGCTCCATAACTATGGCTACACCTTC TRBV6-2/TRBV6-3 . TRBJ1-2 few
CASRGGSSYNEQFF TGTGCCAGCAGGGGGGGCAGCTCCTACAATGAGCAGTTCTTC TRBV12-3/TRBV12-4 . TRBJ2-1 many
CASSFKGTQDRETQYF TGTGCCAGCAGCTTTAAGGGGACCCAGGATCGAGAGACCCAGTACTTC TRBV7-9 . TRBJ2-5 .
CASSLGLAGDEQNF TGTGCCAGCAGCTTAGGACTAGCGGGAGACGAGCAGAACTTC TRBV7-2 TRBD2 TRBJ2-7 once
CASSSTGGSYEQYF TGTGCCAGCAGTTCCACAGGGGGATCCTACGAGCAGTACTTC TRBV27 TRBD1 TRBJ2-7 many
CASSLGDSPGELFF TGTGCCAGCAGCTTGGGCGACAGTCCCGGGGAGCTGTTTTTT TRBV5-5 . TRBJ2-2 few
CASSQGTGGGYTF TGTGCCAGCAGCCAAGGGACAGGGGGCGGCTACACCTTC TRBV3-1 TRBD1 TRBJ1-2 .
CASGGMQRNTEAFF TGTGCCAGCGGGGGGATGCAGAGGAACACTGAAGCTTTCTTT TRBV28 . TRBJ1-1 .